This is a list of T cell receptor beta chains from one sample in a study of shared clonotypes between healthy human individuals. Generated by immunoSEQ multiplex PCR, the TCRdb table keeps only in-frame clones and is missing some. Among some 2,100,000 clones listed, around 95% were seen once. Material: naive CD4+ T cells sorted from blood. These receptors came from a man between 18 and 35 years old in good health. Each CDR3 is given with its conserved first and last residue. A D gene is named only where the DNA matches it firmly. The listing skips clone size in some rows; elsewhere it reads once, few, many or a size class.

>TRBV9|once|TRBJ2-3|TRBD2
TGTGCCAGCAGCGTAGGGACTAGCCTTAGCACAGATACGCAGTATTTT
CASSVGTSLSTDTQYF
>TRBV30|-|TRBJ1-2|-
TGTGCCTGGAGGCCTCCGGGTCCAACATATCATTATGGCTACACCTTC
CAWRPPGPTYHYGYTF
>TRBV9|-|TRBJ1-4|TRBD1
TGTGCCAGCTCTAAGGGGGCCGCTAATGAAAAACTGTTTTTT
CASSKGAANEKLFF
>TRBV7-3|once|TRBJ2-1|-
TGTGCCAGCAGCTTAAGAGGACAGAGCTACAATGAGCAGTTCTTC
CASSLRGQSYNEQFF
>TRBV28|-|TRBJ2-6|TRBD2
TGTGCCAGCAGTCCCCCCGGGGGGATCGCTGGGGCCAACGTCCTGACTTTC
CASSPPGGIAGANVLTF
>TRBV5-1|-|TRBJ1-4|TRBD1
TGCGCCAGCAGCTTGGATGGACAGGGGAGCCGAAAACTGTTTTTT
CASSLDGQGSRKLFF
>TRBV5-6|-|TRBJ1-4|-
TGTGCCAGCAGCTTGGTAGACGCAACTAATGAAAAACTGTTTTTT
CASSLVDATNEKLFF
>TRBV6-5|-|TRBJ2-3|TRBD1
TGTGCCAGCAGTTACTCCGGGACAGATTCTTATACGCAGTATTTT
CASSYSGTDSYTQYF
>TRBV10-3|-|TRBJ2-2|TRBD1
TGTGCCATCAGTGAGTCCCGGGACAGCGCGAACACCGGGGAGCTGTTTTTT
CAISESRDSANTGELFF
>TRBV28|once|TRBJ2-7|-
TGTGCCAGCAGCCCTGGGCAAGCGGCACTCTACGAGCAGTACTTC
CASSPGQAALYEQYF
>TRBV7-9|-|TRBJ2-7|TRBD1
TGTGCCAGCACCCTTTGGCCGGGACAGACGATGCGCTACGAGCAGTACTTC
CASTLWPGQTMRYEQYF
>TRBV6-1|-|TRBJ1-2|TRBD1
TGTGCCAGCAGGAGTCGACAGGGGGGTTACTATGGCTACACCTTC
CASRSRQGGYYGYTF
>TRBV28|-|TRBJ2-5|-
TGTGCCAGCGGGTTGAGAGGGGAGACCCAGTACTTC
CASGLRGETQYF
>TRBV21-1|-|TRBJ2-7|-
TGTGCCAGCAGCACCAAGACTGACAGGGGCACTCCAGACGAGCAGTACTTC
CASSTKTDRGTPDEQYF
>TRBV28|-|TRBJ2-2|TRBD2
TGTGCCAGCAAGCGGGGGGGCACCGGGGAGCTGTTTTTT
CASKRGGTGELFF
>TRBV19|-|TRBJ2-7|TRBD1
TGTGCCAGTAGTACAGGACAGGGGGCGCCTGCGCAGTACTTC
CASSTGQGAPAQYF
>TRBV28|-|TRBJ1-2|TRBD1
TGTGCCAGCACCGGGAAGGGGGCCAACACCAACTATGGCTACACCTTC
CASTGKGANTNYGYTF
>TRBV5-4|-|TRBJ2-7|TRBD2
TGTGCCAGCAGTCGGGGGGGACACCGGGGCCCGTCCTACGAGCAGTACTTC
CASSRGGHRGPSYEQYF
>TRBV2|-|TRBJ2-7|TRBD1
TGTGCCGGATCCGGGACAGGGCCCTACGAGCAGTACTTC
CAGSGTGPYEQYF
>TRBV14|-|TRBJ1-1|-
TGTGCCAGCAGCCCCTATGTGGGACGGGCGGCTTTCTTT
CASSPYVGRAAFF
>TRBV27|-|TRBJ1-5|TRBD1
TGTGCCAGCAGTTTATCGGGACAGGGGGGCAATCAGCCCCAGCATTTT
CASSLSGQGGNQPQHF
>TRBV6-1|-|TRBJ2-7|TRBD2
TGTGCCAGCAGTGAAGCCAGGGTGGGGGGGTACGAGCAGTACTTC
CASSEARVGGYEQYF
>TRBV20-1|-|TRBJ2-5|-
TGCAGCGTTGGGCCCCAAGAGACCCAGTACTTC
CSVGPQETQYF
>TRBV7-8|-|TRBJ2-7|TRBD1
TGTGCCAGCAGCTTGACGACAGGGTCCTACGAGCAGTACTTC
CASSLTTGSYEQYF
>TRBV11-2|-|TRBJ2-7|-
TGTGCCAGCAGCTTACAGGGGTCCTACGAGCAGTACTTC
CASSLQGSYEQYF
>TRBV18|-|TRBJ2-7|-
TGTGCCAGCTCACCACTTGAGGGAGGCCCATCCTACGAGCAGTACTTC
CASSPLEGGPSYEQYF
>TRBV28|-|TRBJ1-2|TRBD1
TGTGCCAGCAGTTTATGGGGACAGGATGGCTACACCTTC
CASSLWGQDGYTF
>TRBV5-1|-|TRBJ1-2|-
TGCGCCAGCAGCTTGGGCGGGGGTGCTAACTATGGCTACACCTTC
CASSLGGGANYGYTF
>TRBV30|-|TRBJ1-5|-
TGTGCCTGGAGTGTAAACACCCAGCCCCAGCATTTT
CAWSVNTQPQHF
>TRBV12-5|-|TRBJ2-1|TRBD2
TGTGCTAGTGGTTTATCGGGGCGGGAGAGGGATGAGCAGTTCTTC
CASGLSGRERDEQFF
>TRBV7-7|-|TRBJ2-4|TRBD1
TGTGCTAGCAGCAGAGGGGACAGGGGTTGTCCAGCCAAAAACATTCAGTACTTC
CASSRGDRGCPAKNIQYF
>TRBV11-2|-|TRBJ2-3|-
TGTGCCAGCCGACGTAGGGGGGCCATCACAGATACGCAGTATTTT
CASRRRGAITDTQYF
>TRBV4-1|-|TRBJ1-5|-
TGCGCCAGCAGCCACCCACAGGGTGGGAGCAATCAGCCCCAGCATTTT
CASSHPQGGSNQPQHF
>TRBV7-9|-|TRBJ2-7|-
TGTGCCAGCAGCTTATCCTTCTACGAGCAGTACTTC
CASSLSFYEQYF
>TRBV11-2|-|TRBJ2-7|-
TGTGCCAGCAGCTTATTAGGTTCCCTCAGCTCCTACGAGCAGTACTTC
CASSLLGSLSSYEQYF
>TRBV30|-|TRBJ2-2|-
TGTGCCTGGAGTGTCCTCACAGGGAACACCGGGGAGCTGTTTTTT
CAWSVLTGNTGELFF
>TRBV19|-|TRBJ2-7|-
TGTGCCAGTAGTATGTCCGGGAATCCCTACGAGCAGTACTTC
CASSMSGNPYEQYF
>TRBV4-1|-|TRBJ2-7|TRBD1
TGCGCCAGCAGCCGATTACCGACAGGGGGCAAGGGATACGAGCAGTACTTC
CASSRLPTGGKGYEQYF
>TRBV4-2|-|TRBJ1-6|-
TGTGCCAGCAGCCGGGCGGACAGTAATAATTCACCCCTCCACTTT
CASSRADSNNSPLHF
>TRBV6-1|-|TRBJ1-1|-
TGTGCCAGCAGTGAAAGGGCAGGAGAAGCTTTCTTT
CASSERAGEAFF
>TRBV6-1|-|TRBJ1-5|-
TGTGCCAGCAGTGAGCGATTCCACAGTACGTTCCAGCCCCAGCATTTT
CASSERFHSTFQPQHF
>TRBV6-5|-|TRBJ2-7|TRBD1
TGTGCCAGCAGTCCGACAGGGATCCCCTACGAGCAGTACTTC
CASSPTGIPYEQYF
>TRBV28|-|TRBJ1-1|TRBD1
TGTGCCAGCAACCCATGGGACAGGGACACTGAAGCTTTCTTT
CASNPWDRDTEAFF
>TRBV7-9|-|TRBJ1-5|TRBD1
TGTGCCAGCAGCCTACAGGGGGCAGGTCAGCCCCAGCATTTT
CASSLQGAGQPQHF
>TRBV7-9|once|TRBJ2-5|TRBD1
TGTGCCAGCAGCTTCGACAGGGGAAAAGAGACCCAGTACTTC
CASSFDRGKETQYF
>TRBV5-4|-|TRBJ1-1|-
TGTGCCAGCAGCTTGGAGCACGGAATGAACACTGAAGCTTTCTTT
CASSLEHGMNTEAFF
>TRBV5-1|-|TRBJ2-1|-
TGCGCCAGCAGCTTGGGTGGGGCCCTTTACAATGAGCAGTTCTTC
CASSLGGALYNEQFF
>TRBV18|-|TRBJ2-2|TRBD1
TGTGCCAGCTCACAGGACAGGGTCACCGGGGAGCTGTTTTTT
CASSQDRVTGELFF
>TRBV4-3|-|TRBJ2-7|-
TGCGCCAGCAGCCAAGTACTAGGGAACTCCTACGAGCAGTACTTC
CASSQVLGNSYEQYF
>TRBV10-2|-|TRBJ1-5|-
TGCGCCAGCAGTACCCAGGGCGTCAATCAGCCCCAGCATTTT
CASSTQGVNQPQHF
>TRBV27|-|TRBJ1-5|-
TGTGCCAGCGGGAACGGACAGTATAGCAATCAGCCCCAGCATTTT
CASGNGQYSNQPQHF
>TRBV21-1|-|TRBJ2-5|-
TGTGCCAGCAGCATATGGGGGGCCCAAGAGACCCAGTACTTC
CASSIWGAQETQYF
>TRBV6-6|-|TRBJ1-2|-
TGTGCCAGCTGCCTTTATGGTGGACAGTCCTATGGCTACACCTTC
CASCLYGGQSYGYTF
>TRBV5-8|-|TRBJ2-4|-
TGTGCCAGTGGGTTTGGGGGGATAAGCAAAAACATTCAGTACTTC
CASGFGGISKNIQYF
>TRBV14|-|TRBJ1-1|-
TGTGCCAGCAGCCAAGTACTGAACACTGAAGCTTTCTTT
CASSQVLNTEAFF
>TRBV28|-|TRBJ1-1|-
TGTGCCAGCAGACTCCGGGAGTCTGAAGCTTTCTTT
CASRLRESEAFF
>TRBV28|-|TRBJ1-2|-
TGTGCCAGCATTAGGGGGACGGACGGATATGGCTACACCTTC
CASIRGTDGYGYTF